Following are 18 T cell receptor beta chains from one sample sequenced in a study of a mutant IDH1 vaccine in newly diagnosed glioma. Clones were sequenced by immunoSEQ multiplex PCR, and TCRdb holds only the in-frame ones, with some missing. The table lists around 56,000 clones, roughly 81% of them singletons. These TCRs are of unknown antigen specificity. Time point defined: week 23, last vaccination. Doses consisted of 300 ug of mutant IDH1 20-mer peptide each, paired with topical imiquimod. The sequencing here drew on PBMCs, taken from a glioma patient whose treatment included an IDH1 peptide vaccine. These receptors were collected from a woman aged 40 to 50 with glioma. Some clones in this sample may be carry-over from other donors' samples.

The J gene is TRBJ2-7, the V gene TRBV19, with D possibly matching TRBD2 (6 bases). Trimming left V 8 bases short and J 0 bases short, with 14 bases between. In germline, CDR1 is LNHDA, CDR2 SQIVND (reference sequence). The CDR3 is 14 residues long. The CDR3 nucleotides read TGTGCCAGTGCTGGGACTCCCAGCTCCTACGAGCAGTACTTC. Translated: CASAGTPSSYEQYF.

J is TRBJ2-1 and V is TRBV6-1, with D possibly called TRBD1 or TRBD2 (6 bases each). CDR3 length equals 15 residues. CDR1 and CDR2 from the germline V gene are MNHNS and SASEGT. The V gene lost 5 bases and the J gene lost 5 bases, with 16 bases spanning the gap. CDR3 bases: TGTGCCAGCAGTCCTACAGGGTGGGGGGACAATGAGCAGTTCTTC. It specifies CASSPTGWGDNEQFF.

In this sample, this clone turned up once. The chain employs TRBV10-2 and TRBJ2-2; possible D gene TRBD1, 5 bases. The V gene lost 4 bases and the J gene lost 6 bases, with 12 bases spanning the gap. The CDR3 runs 14 residues. Germline V CDR1 and CDR2: WSHSY, SAAADI. DNA for the CDR3: TGCGCCAGCAGTGCTTTTTCAGGGTCCGGGGAGCTGTTTTTT. It codes for CASSAFSGSGELFF.

This clone has only one observation. The gene calls are TRBV30 and TRBJ1-4, with D maybe TRBD1 (5 bases). The germline V gene has CDR1 GTSNPN and CDR2 SVGIG (reference sequence). The V end lost 2 bases, the J end lost 4 bases, and 11 bases lay between the germline ends. The CDR3 runs 14 residues. The CDR3 loop reads CAWSLGEGNEKLFF. CDR3 DNA: TGTGCCTGGAGTCTAGGGGAGGGTAATGAAAAACTGTTTTTT.

The V call is TRBV27, the J call TRBJ1-2; D is perhaps TRBD1 (5 bases). CDR1 and CDR2 (germline): MNHEY, SMNVEV (reference sequence). V dropped 4 bases and J dropped 8 bases, with 29 bases sitting between them. The CDR3 length is 18 residues. CDR3 nucleotides: TGTGCCAGCAGTTCCCGCGGGGGGTCGACGGCCCCTCCGGGAGGCTACACCTTC. This gives the protein CASSSRGGSTAPPGGYTF.

V and J are TRBV7-3 and TRBJ2-3, with D maybe TRBD2 (6 bases). With 3 bases removed from V and 1 base from J, the gap between germline ends came to 8 bases. The germline gives CDR1 SGHTA, CDR2 FQGTGA. The CDR3 has 14 residues. CDR3 loop: CASSFGGGTDTQYF. The CDR3 bases are TGTGCCAGCAGCTTCGGCGGGGGCACAGATACGCAGTATTTT.

This sequence joins TRBV7-2 and TRBJ1-1; tentative D call: TRBD1 (6 bases). Trimming removed 2 bases at V and 3 bases at J, with 10 bases between. CDR3 length equals 14 residues. Germline loops: CDR1 SGHTA, CDR2 FQGNSA. CDR3 nucleotide sequence: TGTGCCAGCAGCTTAATAACAGGGTACACTGAAGCTTTCTTT. Its translation is CASSLITGYTEAFF.

This rearrangement joins TRBV5-4 to TRBJ2-3; TRBD2 matches 12 bases. This CDR3 is 16 amino acids long. Germline CDR1 and CDR2: SGHNT and YYREEE (reference sequence). With V trimmed by 3 bases and J by 6 bases, 8 bases remained unmatched. CDR3 amino acids: CASSSSSGGVWDTQYF. The CDR3 coding sequence is TGTGCCAGCAGCTCTTCTAGCGGGGGGGTCTGGGATACGCAGTATTTT.

The chain joins TRBV19 to TRBJ1-1; TRBD1 matches 7 bases. Trimming cost V 11 bases and J 2 bases; bases outside gene matches: 14. This CDR3 has 15 residues. The V gene's germline CDR1 is LNHDA and CDR2 SQIVND (reference sequence). In nucleotides, the CDR3 is TGTGCCGTTTCTACCGGGACAGCAATAAACACTGAAGCTTTCTTT. Encoded protein: CAVSTGTAINTEAFF.

This clone appeared a single time. V is TRBV4-2 and J is TRBJ1-4; the match to TRBD1 covers 8 bases. The CDR3 contains 16 residues. Germline V lookup: CDR1 LGHNA, CDR2 YNFKEQ. V shed 0 bases and J 6 bases; nucleotides not matched to a gene: 6. This CDR3 is CASSQDRRQGYEKLFF. CDR3 nucleotide sequence: TGTGCCAGCAGCCAAGATCGGCGACAGGGGTATGAAAAACTGTTTTTT.

The V and J genes are TRBV20-1 and TRBJ1-2; D is unclear. The CDR3 is made up of 10 amino acids. The germline CDR1 and CDR2 sequences are DFQATT and SNEGSKA (reference sequence). The V and J ends lost 5 bases and 12 bases respectively, with 13 bases between them. CDR3 in amino acids: CSAGDPVNTF. In DNA, the CDR3 is TGCAGTGCTGGCGACCCGGTGAACACCTTC.

The CDR3 sequence is CASSFIRGTGNTIYF. DNA of the CDR3: TGTGCCAGCAGCTTCATACGGGGGACTGGAAACACCATATATTTT. The chain uses TRBV7-2 and TRBJ1-3, with D maybe TRBD1 (5 bases). V lost 3 bases, J lost 2 bases, and 11 bases lay in between. There are 15 residues in the CDR3. Germline V gives CDR1 SGHTA, CDR2 FQGNSA.

The CDR3 here is CASSLGGGVGNTEAFF. The CDR3 nucleotides are TGTGCCAGCAGCTTGGGTGGGGGTGTGGGGAACACTGAAGCTTTCTTT. The V call is TRBV5-6, the J call TRBJ1-1; D may be TRBD1 (5 bases). There are 16 residues in the CDR3. V was clipped by 0 bases and J by 1 base, with 13 bases between them. CDR1 SGHDT and CDR2 YYEEEE come from the germline V gene.

The table lists this clone with a few counts. This rearrangement joins TRBV21-1 to TRBJ1-1; TRBD1, the table's D call, lacks a check against the DNA. TRBV21-1 is an annotated pseudogene. The CDR3 spans 14 residues. In DNA form, the CDR3 reads TGTGCCAGCAGCAAAGCGGCCCCATACACTGAAGCTTTCTTT. Its translation: CASSKAAPYTEAFF.

V usage is TRBV28 and J usage is TRBJ1-2, with 7 positions matching TRBD1. Looked up from germline, CDR1 is MDHEN and CDR2 is SYDVKM. The CDR3 has 15 residues. The V segment lost 6 bases and the J segment 3 bases; nucleotides outside the gene matches: 10. The CDR3 loop is CASRTTGVLDYGYTF. CDR3 nucleotides: TGTGCCAGCAGAACTACAGGGGTACTCGACTATGGCTACACCTTC.

This rearrangement joins TRBV25-1 to TRBJ1-1, with TRBD1 identical over 8 bases. From germline, CDR1 is MGHDK and CDR2 SYGVNS. Unmatched junction bases numbered 9, after V lost 1 base and J lost 5 bases. The CDR3 is 16 amino acids. CDR3 DNA: TGTGCCAGCAGTGAATCAGGGGGCGCGTTTATGACTGAAGCTTTCTTT. Its protein is CASSESGGAFMTEAFF.

The V call is TRBV4-2, the J call TRBJ2-7; D might be TRBD1 or TRBD2, each matching 6 bases. The CDR3 runs to 15 residues. V was pared by 0 bases and J by 2 bases, with 11 bases between. Per the germline V gene, CDR1 is LGHNA and CDR2 is YNFKEQ. In DNA, the CDR3 is TGTGCCAGCAGCCAAGAACCGGGGGCCGCCTACGAGCAGTACTTC. Translation gives CASSQEPGAAYEQYF.

This clone was detected a few times. This chain joins TRBV4-1 and TRBJ1-1; possible D gene TRBD1, 6 bases. The CDR3 has 15 amino acids. The V end was cut by 1 base, the J end by 5 bases, with 14 bases between. Germline V gives CDR1 MGHRA, CDR2 YSYEKL. Here the CDR3 reads CASSQGVTGWTEAFF. CDR3 in DNA: TGCGCCAGCAGCCAAGGCGTTACAGGGTGGACTGAAGCTTTCTTT.